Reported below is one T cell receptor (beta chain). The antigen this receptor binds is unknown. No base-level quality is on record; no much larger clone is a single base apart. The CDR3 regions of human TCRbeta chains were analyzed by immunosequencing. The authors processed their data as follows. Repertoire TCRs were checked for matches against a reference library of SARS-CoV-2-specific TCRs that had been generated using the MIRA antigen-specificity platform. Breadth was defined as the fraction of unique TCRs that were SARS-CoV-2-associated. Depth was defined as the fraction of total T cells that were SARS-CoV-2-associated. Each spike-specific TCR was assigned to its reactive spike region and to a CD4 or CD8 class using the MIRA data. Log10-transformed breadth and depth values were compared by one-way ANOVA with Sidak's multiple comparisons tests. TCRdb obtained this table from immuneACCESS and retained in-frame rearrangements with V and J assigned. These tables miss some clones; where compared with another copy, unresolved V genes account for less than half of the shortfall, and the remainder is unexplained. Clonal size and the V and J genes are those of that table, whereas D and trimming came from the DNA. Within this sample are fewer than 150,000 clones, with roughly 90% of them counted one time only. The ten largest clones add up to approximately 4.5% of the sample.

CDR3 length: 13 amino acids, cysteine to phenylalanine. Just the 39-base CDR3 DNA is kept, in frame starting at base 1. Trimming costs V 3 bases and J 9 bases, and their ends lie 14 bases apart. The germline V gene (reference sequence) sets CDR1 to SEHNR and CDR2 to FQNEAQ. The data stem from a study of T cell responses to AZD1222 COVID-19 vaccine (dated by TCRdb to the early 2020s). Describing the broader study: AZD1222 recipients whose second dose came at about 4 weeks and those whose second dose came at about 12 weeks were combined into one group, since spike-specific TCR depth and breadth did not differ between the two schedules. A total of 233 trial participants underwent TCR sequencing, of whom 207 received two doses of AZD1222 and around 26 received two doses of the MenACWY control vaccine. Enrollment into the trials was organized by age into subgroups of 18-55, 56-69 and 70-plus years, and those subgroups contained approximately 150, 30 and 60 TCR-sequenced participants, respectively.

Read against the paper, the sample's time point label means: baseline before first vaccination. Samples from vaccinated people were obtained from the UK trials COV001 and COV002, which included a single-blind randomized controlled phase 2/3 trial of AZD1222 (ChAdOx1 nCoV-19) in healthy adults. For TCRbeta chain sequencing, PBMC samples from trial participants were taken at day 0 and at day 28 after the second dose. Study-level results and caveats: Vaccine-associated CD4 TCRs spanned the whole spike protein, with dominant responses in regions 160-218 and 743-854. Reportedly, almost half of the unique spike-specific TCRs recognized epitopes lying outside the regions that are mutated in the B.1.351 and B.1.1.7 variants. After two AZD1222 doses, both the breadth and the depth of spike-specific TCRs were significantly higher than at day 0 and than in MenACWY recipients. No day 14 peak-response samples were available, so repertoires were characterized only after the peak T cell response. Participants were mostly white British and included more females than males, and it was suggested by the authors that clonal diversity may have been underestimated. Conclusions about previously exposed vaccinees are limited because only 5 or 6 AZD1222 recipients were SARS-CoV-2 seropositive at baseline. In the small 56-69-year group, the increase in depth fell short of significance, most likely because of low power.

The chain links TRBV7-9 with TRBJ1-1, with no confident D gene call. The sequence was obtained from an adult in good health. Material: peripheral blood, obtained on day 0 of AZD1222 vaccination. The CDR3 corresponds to CASSLGSQVKAFF. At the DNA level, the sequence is TGTGCCAGCAGCTTGGGCTCCCAAGTAAAAGCTTTCTTT. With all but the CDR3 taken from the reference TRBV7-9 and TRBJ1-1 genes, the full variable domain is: DTGVSQNPRHKITKRGQNVTFRCDPISEHNRLYWYRQTLGQGPEFLTYFQNEAQLEKSRLLSDRFSAERPKGSFSTLEIQRTEQGDSAMYLCASSLGSQVKAFFGQGTRLTVV.